This TCR beta chain came from a study of vaccination and CD4 T cells after COVID-19. Cultured CD4+ T-cell DNA underwent Oncomine TCR Beta short-read sequencing. TCRdb processed the PCR reads anew with MiXCR; each CDR3 protein has one entry. The table records under 20,000 distinct CDR3 sequences, about 60% of them present only once. CDR3 length: 15 amino acids. Trimming cost V 1 base and J 2 bases, with 8 bases left between them. The germline V gene has CDR1 SGHTA and CDR2 FQGNSA. As to this clonotype: The antigen remains undetermined.

Treatment here: roughly nine-day PBMC culture with coronavirus spike peptide pools or control peptides (ViraFEST assay). This rearrangement joins TRBV7-2 to TRBJ2-2; possibly TRBD1 for D (5 bases). Sequenced sample: CD4+ T cells from blood, cultured in vitro. The source is a human donor who had recovered from COVID-19. The CDR3 loop is CASSLVGRNTGELFF. The DNA for the CDR3 is TGTGCCAGCAGCTTAGTGGGGCGCAACACCGGGGAGCTGTTTTTT.